This T cell receptor beta chain was observed in a study of immune cell composition in non-small cell lung cancer. The CDR3 is made up of 14 amino acids. The V gene's germline CDR1 is LNHDA and CDR2 SQIVND (reference sequence). The ends lost 7 bases at V and 7 bases at J; junction bases unmatched: 8. Normal lung was taken at the farthest possible site, at least 3 cm from tumour. Sequencing used immunoSEQ multiplex PCR; TCRdb keeps in-frame clones, though not all of them. The sample lists around 730 clones; around 87% were seen once. This TCR was recovered from a human donor with non-small cell lung cancer. The sequenced sample consisted of non-adjacent lung tissue. V usage is TRBV19 and J usage is TRBJ2-1; 9 bases map to TRBD1. CDR3 loop: CASKRGQGLNEQFF. Written as DNA, the CDR3 is TGTGCCAGTAAGCGGGGACAGGGATTAAATGAGCAGTTCTTC.